What follows are 19 T cell receptor beta chains derived from one specimen sequenced in a study of regulatory T cells in long-lasting Graves disease. Through Arm-PCR of CDR3 regions and iRepertoire HTBI primers, TCR beta libraries were built. In TCRdb, the multiplex PCR reads were re-called with MiXCR into one record per CDR3 protein. Of about 440,000 distinct CDR3 sequences listed, around 17% were seen once; the top ten hold approximately 12%. Indicated time point: newly diagnosed GD, antithyroid drugs for less than 3 months. RNA isolated from PBMCs was used to make the TCR library. The same specimen was also included in a second study, on T cells in Graves' hyperthyroidism and ophthalmopathy.

The starting material was peripheral blood mononuclear cells (PBMCs), obtained at new diagnosis, from a patient treated with antithyroid drugs. Receptor source: a woman under 40 with Graves disease.

This clonotype turned up a few times. This chain links TRBV20-1 with TRBJ2-1; D is unclear. Matching the DNA end better, TRBJ2-5 makes the J call doubtful. This CDR3 spans 17 amino acids. Germline loops: CDR1 DFQATT, CDR2 SNEGSKA (reference sequence). CDR3 in amino acids: CSARPLGLNAPRGTQYF. CDR3 DNA: TGCAGTGCTAGACCCCTTGGGCTCAACGCTCCAAGAGGGACCCAGTACTTC.

The chain recombines TRBV11-1 with TRBJ2-1; D might be TRBD2 (6 bases). This CDR3 contains 14 residues. Trimming shortened V by 8 bases and J by 7 bases, and 18 bases separated the two germline ends. In germline, CDR1 is SGHAT, CDR2 FQDESV (reference sequence). CDR3: CASEGLLYKNEQFF. The CDR3 DNA reads TGTGCCAGCGAGGGACTCCTCTATAAGAATGAGCAGTTCTTC.

This clonotype was seen many times. The chain links TRBV18 to TRBJ2-5; tentatively, D is TRBD2 (6 bases). Per the germline V gene, CDR1 is KGHSH and CDR2 is LQKENI. Between the trimmed V and J ends, which lost 3 bases and 5 bases, there was a span of 19 bases. The CDR3 has 16 residues. In DNA, the CDR3 is TGTGCCAGCTCACCCCCCACCGGGGACTCGAGGGAGACCCAGTACTTC. It is translated as CASSPPTGDSRETQYF.

The V call is TRBV19, the J call TRBJ1-3; 8 bases are shared with TRBD1. V lost 7 bases and J lost 2; bases outside the gene matches: 10. The CDR3 consists of 16 residues. Germline CDR1 and CDR2: LNHDA and SQIVND (reference sequence). The CDR3: CASNPYGQGTGNTIYF. The CDR3, as DNA: TGTGCCAGTAACCCCTACGGACAGGGCACTGGAAACACCATATATTTT.

This rearrangement joins TRBV29-1 to TRBJ1-1; 9 nucleotides agree with TRBD1. The germline V gene encodes CDR1 SQVTM and CDR2 ANQGSEA. V lost 6 bases, J lost 0 bases, and 11 bases stayed unmatched. This CDR3 region has 16 residues. The CDR3 DNA reads as TGCAGCGTGACCCGAGAACAGGGGGCGTTGAACACTGAAGCTTTCTTT. Its protein product is CSVTREQGALNTEAFF.

This clonotype was counted a few times. The rearrangement joins TRBV4-1 to TRBJ1-1; D is unclear. Germline V gene sequence: CDR1 MGHRA, CDR2 YSYEKL. Trimming took 1 base from V and 5 from J, leaving 11 bases between them. CDR3 length: 14 amino acids. Here the CDR3 DNA reads TGCGCCAGCAGCCAAGGGTTCAGCCGAACTGAAGCTTTCTTT. Its protein product is CASSQGFSRTEAFF.

The chain joins TRBV29-1 to TRBJ2-7, with D perhaps TRBD2 (5 bases). The germline V gene has CDR1 SQVTM and CDR2 ANQGSEA. The CDR3 is 16 residues long. V shed 2 bases and J shed 2 bases, with 19 bases lying between them. The CDR3 DNA sequence: TGCAGCGTTGAATCGGGATTAACCAATACCCCCTACGAGCAGTACTTC. As protein: CSVESGLTNTPYEQYF.

This clonotype was seen at least ten times. The rearrangement uses TRBV15 and TRBJ2-1, with TRBD2 matching over 8 bases. This CDR3 region has 13 residues. The V gene end was trimmed by 0 bases and the J gene end by 15 bases; junction bases not matched to a gene: 7. Germline CDR1 LNHNV, CDR2 YYDKDF (reference sequence). The CDR3 reads CATSRDRSGSWFF. The CDR3 coding sequence is TGTGCCACCAGCAGAGATCGGAGCGGGAGTTGGTTCTTC.

This chain joins TRBV11-2 and TRBJ2-1; 11 nucleotides align to TRBD1. The CDR3 length is 15 residues. The trim removed 5 bases at V and 8 bases at J, leaving 8 bases unmatched. CDR1 and CDR2 (germline): SGHAT, FQNNGV. The CDR3 is CASSAGTGGWDEQFF. As DNA, the CDR3 is TGTGCCAGCAGCGCTGGGACAGGGGGTTGGGATGAGCAGTTCTTC.

In this sample, this clonotype turned up many times. Relative to the germline gene, one junction end is altered; a read error may explain this. V usage is TRBV10-3 and J usage is TRBJ2-7; the match to TRBD2 covers 10 bases. The CDR3 consists of 16 residues. Germline CDR1 ENHRY, CDR2 SYGVKD. The CDR3: CAISKSGAGGIHEQYF. Written as DNA, the CDR3 is TGTGCCATCAGTAAGTCGGGAGCGGGAGGGATCCACGAGCAGTACTTC.

In its sample, this clonotype was seen many times. The CDR3 nucleotides are TGTGCCAGCTCACCATACGGGTCGGGCTCCTACAATGAGCAGTTCTTC. This encodes CASSPYGSGSYNEQFF. The chain joins TRBV18 to TRBJ2-1; D unresolved. Germline assignment: CDR1 KGHSH and CDR2 LQKENI. The germline V and J ends were trimmed by 2 bases and 0 bases, with 11 bases remaining between them. The length of the CDR3 is 16 residues.

Many counts were recorded for this clonotype. The V gene is TRBV24-1, the J gene TRBJ2-1; no clear D gene. Germline V gives CDR1 KGHDR, CDR2 SFDVKD. This CDR3 comprises 17 residues. V lost 2 bases and J 5 bases, leaving 18 bases between the germline ends. DNA of the CDR3: TGTGCCACCAGTGATTCGCAACCCGGTGGCACCCACAATGAGCAGTTCTTC. It yields the protein CATSDSQPGGTHNEQFF.

This clonotype was recorded many times. The V gene is TRBV20-1, the J gene TRBJ2-7; maybe TRBD2 (6 bases). V was pared by 3 bases and J by 0 bases, with 15 bases between. The CDR3 spans 15 residues. Germline-derived CDR1 and CDR2 are DFQATT and SNEGSKA (reference sequence). CDR3 coding DNA: TGCAGTGCTAGCGGGGAGGCTTTCGTCTCCTACGAGCAGTACTTC. Residues: CSASGEAFVSYEQYF.

This clonotype was detected many times. The chain is built from TRBV5-8 and TRBJ2-7; D gene ambiguous. In germline, CDR1 is SGHTS, CDR2 YDEGEE. Trimming took off 2 bases at V and 0 bases at J, with 15 bases between the two ends. The CDR3 is 16 amino acids. The CDR3 region has the DNA TGTGCCAGCAGCTTCCCCAGTGGCGACGGCTCCTACGAGCAGTACTTC. It yields the protein CASSFPSGDGSYEQYF.

This clonotype was detected ten times or more. The chain recombines TRBV7-9 with TRBJ2-5; 14 bases line up with TRBD2. J lost 1 base, V lost 4 bases, and 2 bases had no gene match. This CDR3 is 16 amino acids long. CDR1 and CDR2 (germline): SEHNR, FQNEAQ (reference sequence). Written as DNA, the CDR3 is TGTGCCAGCAGCTGGGGACTAGCGGGAGCCCAAGAGACCCAGTACTTC. Protein product: CASSWGLAGAQETQYF.

The V gene is TRBV4-1, the J gene TRBJ1-3, with D unclear. Germline CDR1 and CDR2: MGHRA and YSYEKL. This CDR3 is built from 14 residues. V gave up 3 bases and J gave up 0 bases, with 6 bases separating them. This CDR3 reads CASSHLVSGNTIYF. In DNA form, the CDR3 reads TGCGCCAGCAGCCATTTGGTCTCTGGAAACACCATATATTTT.

Comment on this clonotype: A much larger clone lies a single base off, so this may be a read error. The V gene is TRBV7-9, the J gene TRBJ2-3, with a weak D call TRBD1 (5 bases). TRBJ2-1 matches the DNA end more closely, so the J call is doubtful. This CDR3 has 13 residues. The germline CDR1 and CDR2 sequences are SEHNR and FQNEAQ (reference sequence). The CDR3 DNA follows: TGTGCCAGCAGTCACAGGCACCAAGAGACCCAGTTCTTC. Translation: CASSHRHQETQFF.

The rearrangement links TRBV3-1 to TRBJ2-4; no clear D gene. The germline CDR1 and CDR2 sequences are LGHDT and YNNKEL (reference sequence). V was cut by 4 bases and J by 2 bases, with 21 bases left in between. The CDR3 extends over 18 amino acids. The CDR3 DNA is TGTGCCAGCAGCCCGGGCCCCCTACACGCTATAACCAAAAACATTCAGTACTTC. It codes for CASSPGPLHAITKNIQYF. Together with reference TRBV3-1 and TRBJ2-4, the CDR3 gives the full variable domain: DTAVSQTPKYLVTQMGNDKSIKCEQNLGHDTMYWYKQDSKKFLKIMFSYNNKELIINETVPNRFSPKSPDKAHLNLHINSLELGDSAVYFCASSPGPLHAITKNIQYFGAGTRLSVL.

On this clonotype: It may be a read error: a sequence one base away is much more abundant. This chain connects TRBV10-3 to TRBJ2-1; D not resolved. The germline CDR1 and CDR2 sequences are ENHRY and SYGVKD. The CDR3 extends over 14 amino acids. Trimming pared 4 bases from V and 7 bases from J, leaving 14 bases between. CDR3 in DNA: TGTGCCATCAGTGTGGGTCAGAGTAAGAATGAGCAGTTCTTC. Its translation is CAISVGQSKNEQFF.